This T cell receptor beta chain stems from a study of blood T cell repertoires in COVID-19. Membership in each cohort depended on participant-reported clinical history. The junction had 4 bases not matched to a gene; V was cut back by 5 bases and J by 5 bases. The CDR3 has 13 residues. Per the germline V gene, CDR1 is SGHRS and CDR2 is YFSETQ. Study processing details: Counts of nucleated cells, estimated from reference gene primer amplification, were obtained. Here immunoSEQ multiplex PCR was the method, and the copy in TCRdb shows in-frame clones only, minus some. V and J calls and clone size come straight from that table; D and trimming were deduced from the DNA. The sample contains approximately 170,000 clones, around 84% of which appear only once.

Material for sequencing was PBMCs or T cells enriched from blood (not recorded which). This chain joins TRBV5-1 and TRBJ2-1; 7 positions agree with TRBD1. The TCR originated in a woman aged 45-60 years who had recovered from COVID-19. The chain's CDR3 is CASSATGHNEQFF. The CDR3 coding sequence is TGCGCCAGCAGTGCGACAGGGCACAATGAGCAGTTCTTC.